One sample yielded the 6 T cell receptor beta chains listed below, sequenced in a study of OX40 agonist ivuxolimab in advanced cancers. Some clones are missing from TCRdb's copy, which holds only in-frame ones; the method was immunoSEQ multiplex PCR. The repertoire holds roughly 81,000 clones, with over 85% as singletons. The specimen comprised CD4+ or CD8+ T cells sorted from blood, sampled in a trial of the OX40 agonist ivuxolimab. The receptors derive from an adult with an advanced solid tumor such as melanoma, head and neck, liver or kidney cancer.

The chain employs TRBV7-2 and TRBJ2-6; a possible D gene is TRBD1 (6 bases). CDR3 length: 15 amino acids. With 5 bases removed from V and 4 bases from J, the gap between germline ends came to 12 bases. CDR1 is SGHTA and CDR2 is FQGNSA in the germline V gene. CDR3 nucleotide sequence: TGTGCCAGCAGCCGACAGGCTACCGGGGCCAACGTCCTGACTTTC. It encodes CASSRQATGANVLTF. Full variable domain (remainder filled in from reference TRBV7-2 and TRBJ2-6): GAGVSQSPSNKVTEKGKDVELRCDPISGHTALYWYRQSLGQGLEFLIYFQGNSAPDKSGLPSDRFSAERTGGSVSTLTIQRTQQEDSAVYLCASSRQATGANVLTFGAGSRLTVL.

The chain has TRBV14 and TRBJ2-7, with D possibly called TRBD1 or TRBD2 (5 bases each). V gave up 4 bases and J gave up 2 bases, with 15 bases separating them. The V gene's germline CDR1 is SGHDN and CDR2 FVKESK. CDR3 size: 15 residues. CDR3 coding DNA: TGTGCCAGCAGCCCCTCCGGGACGTTTGCCTACGAGCAGTACTTC. The encoded protein is CASSPSGTFAYEQYF.

This chain connects TRBV7-8 to TRBJ1-5; the D is unclear. This CDR3 has 14 amino acids. V shed 2 bases and J shed 0 bases, with 5 bases lying between them. The germline V gene encodes CDR1 SGHVS and CDR2 FQNEAQ. CDR3 protein: CASSLHPSNQPQHF. The CDR3 bases are TGTGCCAGCAGCTTACATCCTAGCAATCAGCCCCAGCATTTT.

The rearrangement uses TRBV9 and TRBJ2-7; 13 bases fit TRBD2. The CDR3 is made up of 15 amino acids. From germline, CDR1 is SGDLS and CDR2 YYNGEE. V lost 0 bases to trimming and J lost 5 bases; unmatched junction nucleotides: 2. The CDR3 DNA reads as TGTGCCAGCAGCGTAGGGACTAGCGGGAGCGACGAGCAGTACTTC. Protein sequence: CASSVGTSGSDEQYF. Based on the CDR3 plus reference TRBV9 and TRBJ2-7, the full variable domain is DSGVTQTPKHLITATGQRVTLRCSPRSGDLSVYWYQQSLDQGLQFLIQYYNGEERAKGNILERFSAQQFPDLHSELNLSSLELGDSALYFCASSVGTSGSDEQYFGPGTRLTVT.

J is TRBJ2-7 and V is TRBV9, with a tentative D call TRBD2 (6 bases). The CDR3 has 14 residues. V dropped 3 bases and J dropped 1 base, with 11 bases sitting between them. Germline-derived CDR1 and CDR2 are SGDLS and YYNGEE. The CDR3 sequence is CASSGQEGSYEQYF. DNA of the CDR3: TGTGCCAGCAGCGGCCAGGAGGGTTCCTACGAGCAGTACTTC.

The chain employs TRBV7-8 and TRBJ2-7; D possibly corresponds to TRBD2 (5 bases). Trimming cost V 2 bases and J 4 bases, with 18 bases left between them. Germline loops: CDR1 SGHVS, CDR2 FQNEAQ. The CDR3 spans 16 residues. CDR3 protein: CASSLSSRLAGYEQYF. The CDR3 DNA follows: TGTGCCAGCAGCTTATCTAGTAGGCTAGCTGGATACGAGCAGTACTTC.